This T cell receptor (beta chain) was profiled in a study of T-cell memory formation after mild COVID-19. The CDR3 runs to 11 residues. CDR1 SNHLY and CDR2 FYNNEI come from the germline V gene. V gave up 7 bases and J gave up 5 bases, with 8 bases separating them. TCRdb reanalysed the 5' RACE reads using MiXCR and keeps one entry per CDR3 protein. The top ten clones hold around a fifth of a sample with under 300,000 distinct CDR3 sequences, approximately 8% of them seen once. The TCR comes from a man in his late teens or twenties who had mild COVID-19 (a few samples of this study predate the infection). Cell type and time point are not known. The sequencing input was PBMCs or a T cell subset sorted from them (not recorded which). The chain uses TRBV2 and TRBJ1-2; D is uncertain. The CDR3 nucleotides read TGTGCCAGCACGTACAAGTATGGCTACACCTTC. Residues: CASTYKYGYTF.